Each of the 2 T cell receptor beta chains below was sequenced from the same sample in a study of T cell repertoires in cytomegalovirus infection. These receptors' targets are unknown. TCRdb re-analysed the reads in MiXCR, keeping a single row per CDR3 protein. The sample includes about 74,000 distinct CDR3 sequences, 25% to 30% seen only once; the top ten take 45% to 65%. The sequences come from CD8+ T cells from cultured PBMCs, collected from culture after CMV antigen stimulation. The receptors derive from a human donor in good health (CMV status not recorded). Some clones in this sample may be carry-over from other donors' samples.

The rearrangement uses TRBV20-1 and TRBJ2-5, with TRBD2 matching over 8 bases. V was pared by 1 base and J by 4 bases, with 8 bases of the junction left unmatched. CDR3 length equals 15 residues. The germline V gene encodes CDR1 DFQATT and CDR2 SNEGSKA (reference sequence). The CDR3 bases are TGCAGTGCTAGAGGGGGGGGCGGGGGGTTAGAGACCCAGTACTTC. Its protein product is CSARGGGGGLETQYF.

This clonotype appeared a few times. The rearrangement uses TRBV4-3 and TRBJ2-7; perhaps TRBD1 as D (5 bases). Trimming stripped 0 bases from V and 5 bases from J, with 20 bases between. In germline, CDR1 is LGHNA, CDR2 YSLEER. This CDR3 is 17 amino acids long. The CDR3 loop reads CASSQDPGREIANEQYF. The CDR3 nucleotides are TGCGCCAGCAGCCAAGACCCAGGCAGGGAAATTGCGAACGAGCAGTACTTC.